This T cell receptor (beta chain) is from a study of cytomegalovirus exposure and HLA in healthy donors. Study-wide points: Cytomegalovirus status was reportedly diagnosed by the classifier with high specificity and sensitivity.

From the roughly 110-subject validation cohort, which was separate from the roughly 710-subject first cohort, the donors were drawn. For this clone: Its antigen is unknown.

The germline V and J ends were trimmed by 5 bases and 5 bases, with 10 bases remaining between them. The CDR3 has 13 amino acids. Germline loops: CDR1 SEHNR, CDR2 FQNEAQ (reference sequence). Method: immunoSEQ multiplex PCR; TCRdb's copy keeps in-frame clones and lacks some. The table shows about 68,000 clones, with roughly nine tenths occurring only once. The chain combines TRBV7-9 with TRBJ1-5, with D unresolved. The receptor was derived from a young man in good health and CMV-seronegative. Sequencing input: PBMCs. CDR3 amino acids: CASSQRFDQPQHF. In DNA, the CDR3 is TGTGCCAGCAGCCAGAGGTTCGATCAGCCCCAGCATTTT.